This TCR beta chain was retrieved from a study of Ad26.COV2.S vaccination and SARS-CoV-2 variants. The wider study: Donor had been placed in the Ad26.COV2.S arm of the COV1001 trial. Intramuscularly, Ad26.COV2.S was given either once or twice, 56 days apart.

Deletions cut 4 bases from V and 2 bases from J, with 11 bases between. The V gene's germline CDR1 is SQVTM and CDR2 ANQGSEA. The CDR3 has 13 residues. About this clone: Antigen unknown.

The assay was immunoSEQ multiplex PCR, and TCRdb's table has in-frame clones only and misses some. The sample records about 350,000 clones, 88% being singletons. Study-level findings and limits: Breadth of non-spike TCRs did not differ between vaccinees and placebo recipients.

The treatment here: roughly 20 received Ad26.COV2.S at low or high dose, single or two shots; roughly 5 received placebo; per-sample allocation not given. The investigators took samples on day 63 after the first vaccine or placebo injection. Its platform was an Ad26 vector, and its expressed antigen was Wuhan-strain SARS-CoV-2 spike. The receptor was isolated from a person aged 18 to 65 who received the Ad26.COV2.S COVID-19 vaccine or a placebo. The material was peripheral blood, obtained in a trial of Ad26.COV2.S vaccine versus placebo. This sequence joins TRBV29-1 and TRBJ2-5; a possible D gene is TRBD1 (6 bases). The CDR3 loop is CSVGGTGQETQYF. In DNA, the CDR3 is TGCAGCGTTGGCGGTACAGGGCAAGAGACCCAGTACTTC.